The 2 T cell receptor beta chains given below trace back to one sample, sequenced in a study of T cell responses to AZD1222 COVID-19 vaccine. Method: immunoSEQ multiplex PCR; TCRdb's copy keeps in-frame clones and lacks some. Of some 100,000 clones detected, around 84% appear once; the ten largest clones hold 17%. The specimen comprised peripheral blood, sampled 28 days after the second AZD1222 dose. These receptors originate from an adult who received the AZD1222 COVID-19 vaccine.

The table lists this clone with a count of one. This chain links TRBV27 with TRBJ2-1; D unresolved. This CDR3 contains 14 residues. Trimming pared 3 bases from V and 4 bases from J, leaving 10 bases between. Germline V gene lookup returns CDR1 MNHEY and CDR2 SMNVEV (reference sequence). DNA for the CDR3: TGTGCCAGCAGTTTGGGCAGATCTTACAATGAGCAGTTCTTC. Amino acid sequence: CASSLGRSYNEQFF.

This sequence joins TRBV29-1 and TRBJ2-3; 9 nucleotides agree with TRBD2. The length of the CDR3 is 14 residues. CDR1 SQVTM and CDR2 ANQGSEA come from the germline V gene. V trimming: 6 bases; J trimming: 5 bases; junction bases outside the gene matches: 9. CDR3 DNA: TGCAGCGTAAGGCCTAGCGGGGCTAAAGATACGCAGTATTTT. It is translated as CSVRPSGAKDTQYF.